The 15 T cell receptor beta chains given below trace back to one sample, sequenced in a study of cytomegalovirus exposure and HLA in healthy donors. With 60 Vbeta and 13 Jbeta primers, the PCR was carried out. Generated by immunoSEQ multiplex PCR, the TCRdb table keeps only in-frame clones and is missing some. The sample records 150,000 or so clones, 73% being singletons. The sequencing sample was made of PBMCs. These receptors were collected from a woman younger than 30 in good health and CMV-seronegative.

The chain links TRBV10-3 to TRBJ2-3; the match to TRBD2 covers 10 bases. CDR3 length equals 14 residues. Germline CDR1 and CDR2: ENHRY and SYGVKD. V lost 4 bases to trimming and J lost 9 bases; unmatched junction nucleotides: 7. CDR3 coding DNA: TGTGCCATCAGTGCGTCTAGCGGGAGCCAGACGCAGTATTTT. This encodes CAISASSGSQTQYF.

In its sample, this clone was seen a few times. CDR3 region: CASTRRAGGHYEQYF. The CDR3 DNA is TGTGCCAGCACTCGAAGGGCGGGGGGCCACTACGAGCAGTACTTC. The rearrangement links TRBV28 to TRBJ2-7; TRBD2 agrees at 8 bases. The CDR3 is 15 residues long. Germline CDR1 is MDHEN and CDR2 is SYDVKM. Trimming cost V 7 bases and J 3 bases; bases outside gene matches: 11.

The rearrangement joins TRBV28 to TRBJ2-1; weak D call: TRBD1 (6 bases). Per the germline V gene, CDR1 is MDHEN and CDR2 is SYDVKM. This CDR3 contains 14 residues. With 5 bases removed from V and 4 bases from J, the gap between germline ends came to 12 bases. In DNA form, the CDR3 reads TGTGCCAGCAGTACAGGGCCGCGGTACAATGAGCAGTTCTTC. This codes for CASSTGPRYNEQFF. Complete variable domain (other parts from reference TRBV28 and TRBJ2-1): DVKVTQSSRYLVKRTGEKVFLECVQDMDHENMFWYRQDPGLGLRLIYFSYDVKMKEKGDIPEGYSVSREKKERFSLILESASTNQTSMYLCASSTGPRYNEQFFGPGTRLTVL.

The table lists this clone with a few counts. The rearrangement uses TRBV4-3 and TRBJ2-3; TRBD2 is a possible D gene (6 bases). Per germline, CDR1 LGHNA and CDR2 YSLEER. The V end lost 0 bases, the J end lost 1 base, and 8 bases lay between the germline ends. The length of the CDR3 is 15 residues. Here the CDR3 reads CASSQESGGTDTQYF. Written as DNA, the CDR3 is TGCGCCAGCAGCCAAGAATCGGGGGGCACAGATACGCAGTATTTT.

The chain uses TRBV5-8 and TRBJ1-2, with unresolved D. Germline V gene sequence: CDR1 SGHTS, CDR2 YDEGEE. The CDR3 is 13 residues long. V was cut by 2 bases and J by 2 bases, with 7 bases left in between. CDR3 region: CASSFRENYGYTF. The CDR3 DNA reads TGTGCCAGCAGCTTCCGGGAGAACTATGGCTACACCTTC. The whole variable domain, remainder taken from reference TRBV5-8 and TRBJ1-2, is EAGVTQSPTHLIKTRGQQATLRCSPISGHTSVYWYQQALGLGLQFLLWYDEGEERNRGNFPPRFSGRQFPNYSSELNVNALELEDSALYLCASSFRENYGYTFGSGTRLTVV.

V and J are TRBV18 and TRBJ2-2; D is perhaps TRBD1 (7 bases). Per germline, CDR1 KGHSH and CDR2 LQKENI. The CDR3 is 17 amino acids. Trimming cost V 2 bases and J 3 bases, with 16 bases left between them. The DNA of the CDR3 is TGTGCCAGCTCACCAGGGACAGCGGGCAGGTACACCGGGGAGCTGTTTTTT. Translating gives CASSPGTAGRYTGELFF.

CDR3: CASSGRQGTYEQYF. The DNA of the CDR3 is TGTGCCAGCAGTGGAAGACAGGGTACCTACGAGCAGTACTTC. The J gene is TRBJ2-7, the V gene TRBV25-1; 7 nucleotides agree with TRBD1. The ends lost 4 bases at V and 2 bases at J; junction bases unmatched: 5. The CDR3 extends over 14 amino acids. Germline-derived CDR1 and CDR2 are MGHDK and SYGVNS.

The V gene is TRBV5-6, the J gene TRBJ2-5; D is perhaps TRBD2 (5 bases). The V end was cut by 2 bases, the J end by 3 bases, with 8 bases between. The CDR3 length is 13 residues. Germline CDR1 and CDR2: SGHDT and YYEEEE. The CDR3 here is CASSFRGEETQYF. In nucleotides, the CDR3 is TGTGCCAGCAGCTTCCGGGGAGAAGAGACCCAGTACTTC.

V usage is TRBV18 and J usage is TRBJ2-3; D might be TRBD1 (5 bases). Germline values: CDR1 KGHSH, CDR2 LQKENI. V was cut by 4 bases and J by 2 bases, with 10 bases left in between. This CDR3 contains 14 residues. The CDR3 DNA reads as TGTGCCAGCTCACTTAGTGGGGCCACAGATACGCAGTATTTT. This codes for CASSLSGATDTQYF.

This clone appeared a few times. J is TRBJ1-2 and V is TRBV7-2, with a weak D call TRBD1 (5 bases). CDR1 and CDR2 (germline): SGHTA, FQGNSA. The V end lost 3 bases, the J end lost 4 bases, and 9 bases lay between the germline ends. There are 13 residues in the CDR3. Here the CDR3 reads CASSFTGSYGYTF. DNA for the CDR3: TGTGCCAGCAGCTTTACAGGTTCCTATGGCTACACCTTC.

The gene calls are TRBV15 and TRBJ1-2, with D possibly matching TRBD1 (5 bases). Trimming pared 5 bases from V and 5 bases from J, leaving 18 bases between. CDR3 size: 15 residues. Per germline, CDR1 LNHNV and CDR2 YYDKDF (reference sequence). The CDR3 DNA follows: TGTGCCACCAGCCTTAGTGCAGGGCCCACTTATGGCTACACCTTC. This gives the protein CATSLSAGPTYGYTF.

The genes are TRBV27 and TRBJ2-1; TRBD2 agrees at 8 bases. Trimming at V came to 4 bases and at J to 7 bases, leaving 9 bases not matched to a gene. The CDR3 is made up of 15 amino acids. Germline CDR1 is MNHEY and CDR2 is SMNVEV (reference sequence). The CDR3 region has the DNA TGTGCCAGCAGTTCCCTATCGGGAGGGGTAAATGAGCAGTTCTTC. Its protein product is CASSSLSGGVNEQFF.

The rearrangement joins TRBV19 to TRBJ2-1, with 10 bases lining up with TRBD1. Germline CDR1 LNHDA, CDR2 SQIVND (reference sequence). Unmatched junction bases numbered 0, after V lost 1 base and J lost 6 bases. This CDR3 contains 14 residues. The CDR3 loop reads CASSIGTGGNEQFF. DNA of the CDR3: TGTGCCAGTAGTATAGGGACAGGGGGCAATGAGCAGTTCTTC.

The V gene is TRBV4-3, the J gene TRBJ1-2, with 10 bases lining up with TRBD1. The CDR3 has 14 amino acids. Losses at the gene ends were 4 bases for V and 6 bases for J; bases not matched to a gene: 5. Germline values: CDR1 LGHNA, CDR2 YSLEER. The CDR3 DNA reads TGCGCCAGCAGCCCCCGGGACAGGGGAGATGGCTACACCTTC. It yields the protein CASSPRDRGDGYTF.

This chain uses TRBV6-5 with TRBJ1-1, with D tentatively TRBD1 (6 bases). In germline, CDR1 is MNHEY, CDR2 SVGAGI. This CDR3 is built from 14 residues. V shed 7 bases and J shed 4 bases, with 16 bases lying between them. The CDR3: CASTMAGASTEAFF. For the CDR3, the DNA is TGTGCCAGCACTATGGCGGGGGCAAGCACTGAAGCTTTCTTT.